The rows below give T cell receptor beta chains drawn from one sample of a study of T cells after yellow fever vaccination. TCRdb ran MiXCR on the 5' RACE reads and lists one entry per CDR3 protein. This table holds hundreds of thousands of distinct CDR3 sequences, 7.5% to 9.5% found once. Sequenced here: CD4+ T cells sorted from PBMCs, sampled 5 days after the yellow fever booster vaccination. The receptors originated from a young man who received the YFV17D yellow fever vaccine. The CDR3 runs from the conserved cysteine through the conserved F or W. The order of the fields is J gene, V gene, D gene, clone size, CDR3 DNA, CDR3 protein. The D gene is left open where the match is weak. A clone size is listed for some rows: how often the clone was seen (once, few, many), or a class if it is expanded.

j_gene: TRBJ1-2; v_gene: TRBV9; d_gene: NA; abundance: NA; CDR3nt: TGTGCCAGCAGCCCTAACCCCGGGGGGCAGAACTATGGCTACACCTTC; CDR3aa: CASSPNPGGQNYGYTF
j_gene: TRBJ1-2; v_gene: TRBV11-1; d_gene: NA; abundance: NA; CDR3nt: TGTGCCAGCAGCTTCCTAAGTTCACCCAACTATGGCTACACCTTC; CDR3aa: CASSFLSSPNYGYTF
j_gene: TRBJ1-1; v_gene: TRBV12-3/TRBV12-4; d_gene: NA; abundance: many; CDR3nt: TGTGCCAGCACGGAGGGGGGCAACACTGAAGCTTTCTTT; CDR3aa: CASTEGGNTEAFF
j_gene: TRBJ1-1; v_gene: TRBV20-1; d_gene: NA; abundance: few; CDR3nt: TGCAGTGCTCCAAGATTGTCCTGGGGCACTGAAGCTTTCTTT; CDR3aa: CSAPRLSWGTEAFF
j_gene: TRBJ1-2; v_gene: TRBV2; d_gene: NA; abundance: few; CDR3nt: TGTGCCAGCAGTGACGGCAGGAACTATGGCTACACCTTC; CDR3aa: CASSDGRNYGYTF
j_gene: TRBJ2-7; v_gene: TRBV5-1; d_gene: TRBD2; abundance: many; CDR3nt: TGCGCCAGCAGCTCGGAGCCTAGCGGCGAGCAGTACTTC; CDR3aa: CASSSEPSGEQYF
j_gene: TRBJ1-2; v_gene: TRBV20-1; d_gene: NA; abundance: few; CDR3nt: TGCAGTGCAAAGGCGGGGGCCGGGGGCTACACCTTC; CDR3aa: CSAKAGAGGYTF
j_gene: TRBJ2-1; v_gene: TRBV28; d_gene: NA; abundance: few; CDR3nt: TGTGCCAGCAGTTCCCACCAGAACAATGAGCAGTTCTTC; CDR3aa: CASSSHQNNEQFF
j_gene: TRBJ2-5; v_gene: TRBV5-4; d_gene: NA; abundance: NA; CDR3nt: TGTGCCAGCAGCCCCTCCGGGCTAGAGACCCAGTACTTC; CDR3aa: CASSPSGLETQYF
j_gene: TRBJ2-3; v_gene: TRBV6-1; d_gene: TRBD2; abundance: NA; CDR3nt: TGTGCCAGCAGCTCAGCGGGGGCCTGCACAGATACGCAGTATTTT; CDR3aa: CASSSAGACTDTQYF
j_gene: TRBJ2-5; v_gene: TRBV5-1; d_gene: NA; abundance: NA; CDR3nt: TGCGCCAGCAGTAATGCAGGGGAAGAGACCCAGTACTTC; CDR3aa: CASSNAGEETQYF
j_gene: TRBJ2-1; v_gene: TRBV13; d_gene: TRBD2; abundance: many; CDR3nt: TGTGCCAGCAGCTCTACCGGGGTAGCGGGGGAAAATGAGCAGTTCTTC; CDR3aa: CASSSTGVAGENEQFF
j_gene: TRBJ2-3; v_gene: TRBV7-2; d_gene: NA; abundance: few; CDR3nt: TGTGCCAGCAGCTTAGTCACGGCGGGGGCGGGTACAGATACGCAGTATTTT; CDR3aa: CASSLVTAGAGTDTQYF
j_gene: TRBJ1-1; v_gene: TRBV4-3; d_gene: NA; abundance: many; CDR3nt: TGCGCCAGCAGCCAAGTCCAGAGGAAGGGGACCGAAGCTTTCTTT; CDR3aa: CASSQVQRKGTEAFF
j_gene: TRBJ2-7; v_gene: TRBV2; d_gene: NA; abundance: few; CDR3nt: TGTGCCAGCAGTGGGACACTTTACGAGCAGTACTTC; CDR3aa: CASSGTLYEQYF
j_gene: TRBJ1-2; v_gene: TRBV29-1; d_gene: NA; abundance: NA; CDR3nt: TGCAGCGTTTTCGATTCCCAGTTTAACTATGGCTACACCTTC; CDR3aa: CSVFDSQFNYGYTF
j_gene: TRBJ2-6; v_gene: TRBV20-1; d_gene: TRBD1; abundance: many; CDR3nt: TGCAGTGCTAGGACAGGGGCTGGGGCCAACGTCCTGACTTTC; CDR3aa: CSARTGAGANVLTF
j_gene: TRBJ2-5; v_gene: TRBV6-5; d_gene: TRBD2; abundance: few; CDR3nt: TGTGCCAGCAGTTACTCGGGAGGGTCGCAGACCCAGTACTTC; CDR3aa: CASSYSGGSQTQYF
j_gene: TRBJ2-4; v_gene: TRBV6-1; d_gene: TRBD2; abundance: few; CDR3nt: TGTGCCAGCACCCCCGCCGGGGCTAGCGGGGTGTGGAACATTCAGTACTTC; CDR3aa: CASTPAGASGVWNIQYF